The 17 T cell receptor beta chains given below trace back to one sample, sequenced in a study of OX40 agonist ivuxolimab in advanced cancers. Sequenced by immunoSEQ multiplex PCR; TCRdb stores in-frame clones only, minus some. The sample records some 80,000 clones, approximately 84% being singletons. The sample was CD4+ or CD8+ T cells sorted from blood, taken in a trial of the OX40 agonist ivuxolimab. The receptors here all came from an adult with an advanced solid tumor such as melanoma, head and neck, liver or kidney cancer.

V gene TRBV21-1 combines with J gene TRBJ2-7; the table gives TRBD2 as D, unverified against the DNA. TRBV21-1 is annotated as a pseudogene. The CDR3 loop spans 17 amino acids. DNA of the CDR3: TGTGCCAGCAGCAAAGCCGGATCTAGCGGGATAACCTACGAGCAGTACTTC. Its translation is CASSKAGSSGITYEQYF.

The rearrangement uses TRBV18 and TRBJ1-1; D is unresolved. The CDR3 sequence is 14 residues long. V lost 2 bases and J 1 base, leaving 8 bases between the germline ends. CDR1 and CDR2 from the germline V gene are KGHSH and LQKENI. DNA of the CDR3: TGTGCCAGCTCACCAGGGCACCCGAACACTGAAGCTTTCTTT. This codes for CASSPGHPNTEAFF. The whole variable domain, filled in from reference TRBV18 and TRBJ1-1, reads NAGVMQNPRHLVRRRGQEARLRCSPMKGHSHVYWYRQLPEEGLKFMVYLQKENIIDESGMPKERFSAEFPKEGPSILRIQQVVRGDSAAYFCASSPGHPNTEAFFGQGTRLTVV.

The chain links TRBV19 to TRBJ2-1, with TRBD2 identical over 8 bases. CDR3 length: 14 amino acids. Germline lookup yields CDR1 LNHDA and CDR2 SQIVND (reference sequence). J gave up 7 bases and V 7 bases, and 9 bases lay outside the gene matches. CDR3 sequence: CASKNPAGGNEQFF. The CDR3 DNA sequence: TGTGCCAGTAAGAATCCGGCGGGAGGTAATGAGCAGTTCTTC. Together with reference TRBV19 and TRBJ2-1, the CDR3 gives the full variable domain: DGGITQSPKYLFRKEGQNVTLSCEQNLNHDAMYWYRQDPGQGLRLIYYSQIVNDFQKGDIAEGYSVSREKKESFPLTVTSAQKNPTAFYLCASKNPAGGNEQFFGPGTRLTVL.

The chain has TRBV5-6 and TRBJ2-7; TRBD2 might be the D (5 bases). This CDR3 comprises 13 residues. V lost 4 bases and J lost 5, with 13 bases in between. Per germline, CDR1 SGHDT and CDR2 YYEEEE. This chain's CDR3 is CASSRLSGNEQYF. The CDR3 nucleotides are TGTGCCAGCAGCCGTCTAAGCGGTAACGAGCAGTACTTC.

The gene calls are TRBV29-1 and TRBJ2-7, with D perhaps being TRBD1 or TRBD2 (5 bases each). The CDR3 totals 14 residues. CDR1 and CDR2 (germline): SQVTM, ANQGSEA. The germline V and J ends were trimmed by 7 bases and 5 bases, with 21 bases remaining between them. The DNA for the CDR3 is TGCAGCGGTCCCCCGGGGCTTTCCTACGACGAGCAGTACGTC. Its translation is CSGPPGLSYDEQYV.

CDR3 in DNA: TGTGCCGGGGCAGGGCCGAACACCGGGGAGCTGTTTTTT. Translated, it gives CAGAGPNTGELFF. The chain recombines TRBV28 with TRBJ2-2, with D possibly TRBD1 on 5 matching bases. The length of the CDR3 is 13 residues. With 11 bases removed from V and 0 bases from J, the gap between germline ends came to 10 bases. CDR1 and CDR2 from the germline V gene are MDHEN and SYDVKM.

For the CDR3, the DNA is TGTGCCAGCAGTTTGAGGGACAGGGGACGGAGTGAAGCTTTCTTT. Translation gives CASSLRDRGRSEAFF. V gene TRBV28 combines with J gene TRBJ1-1, with 10 bases lining up with TRBD1. The CDR3 has 15 amino acids. CDR1 is MDHEN and CDR2 is SYDVKM in the germline V gene. J was trimmed by 7 bases and V by 3 bases; bases with no gene match: 8.

V gene TRBV2 combines with J gene TRBJ1-1; 8 bases fit TRBD1. V trimming: 7 bases; J trimming: 8 bases; junction bases outside the gene matches: 12. This CDR3 contains 14 residues. From germline, CDR1 is SNHLY and CDR2 FYNNEI. In nucleotides, the CDR3 is TGTGCCAGCAATACAGGGGGGCCCGGCCGAGAAGCTTTCTTT. It is translated as CASNTGGPGREAFF.

This clone showed up just a few times. The V call is TRBV5-1, the J call TRBJ2-3; TRBD2 matches 8 bases. Trimming removed 5 bases from V and 2 bases from J; junction bases left unmatched: 4. Germline V lookup: CDR1 SGHRS, CDR2 YFSETQ. The CDR3 has 14 amino acids. The CDR3 region has the DNA TGCGCCAGCAGTGCGGGGGGTTACACAGATACGCAGTATTTT. It encodes CASSAGGYTDTQYF.

The genes are TRBV28 and TRBJ2-7; D possibly corresponds to TRBD1 (6 bases). Trimming took 7 bases from V and 9 from J, leaving 22 bases between them. CDR1 is MDHEN, CDR2 SYDVKM, per germline. CDR3 length: 14 amino acids. The CDR3 bases are TGTGCCAGCAAGGTAAACGGGCACAGGGCGTGGCAGTACTTC. Protein sequence: CASKVNGHRAWQYF.

This chain connects TRBV5-1 to TRBJ1-4, with 8 bases that match TRBD1. With V trimmed by 4 bases and J by 5 bases, 10 bases remained unmatched. Germline CDR1 SGHRS, CDR2 YFSETQ. The CDR3 runs 16 residues. For the CDR3, the DNA is TGCGCCAGCAGCATGGACAGGGCCACTCCAAATGAAAAACTGTTTTTT. Its protein is CASSMDRATPNEKLFF. Using reference TRBV5-1 and TRBJ1-4 for the parts outside the CDR3, the full variable domain is KAGVTQTPRYLIKTRGQQVTLSCSPISGHRSVSWYQQTPGQGLQFLFEYFSETQRNKGNFPGRFSGRQFSNSRSEMNVSTLELGDSALYLCASSMDRATPNEKLFFGSGTQLSVL.

V usage is TRBV11-2 and J usage is TRBJ2-2, with TRBD1 matching over 9 bases. Germline values: CDR1 SGHAT, CDR2 FQNNGV. CDR3 length equals 15 residues. V was clipped by 5 bases and J by 3 bases; unmatched bases: 4. The CDR3 here is CASSTTGGYTGELFF. The CDR3 nucleotides are TGTGCCAGCAGCACCACAGGGGGCTACACCGGGGAGCTGTTTTTT.

The J gene is TRBJ2-2, the V gene TRBV7-3; D is uncertain. Between the trimmed V and J ends, which lost 2 bases and 4 bases, there was a span of 8 bases. Germline V gene lookup returns CDR1 SGHTA and CDR2 FQGTGA. This CDR3 has 14 residues. CDR3 coding DNA: TGTGCCAGCAGCTTACAACATTCCACCGGGGAGCTGTTTTTT. This translates into CASSLQHSTGELFF.

The rearrangement links TRBV6-5 to TRBJ2-7; D uncertain. The CDR3 length is 13 residues. Germline V CDR1 and CDR2: MNHEY, SVGAGI. V was cut by 2 bases and J by 2 bases, with 7 bases left in between. For the CDR3, the DNA is TGTGCCAGCAGTTACCGCGAAACCTACGAGCAGTACTTC. Translated, it gives CASSYRETYEQYF.

Only one count was recorded for this clone. The chain joins TRBV29-1 to TRBJ1-4; D might be TRBD1 (5 bases). This CDR3 has 13 amino acids. V was pared by 7 bases and J by 2 bases, with 11 bases between. CDR1 and CDR2 from the germline V gene are SQVTM and ANQGSEA. CDR3 coding DNA: TGCAGCGCCGCGACAGTGACTAATGAAAAACTGTTTTTT. This codes for CSAATVTNEKLFF.

The chain carries TRBV25-1 and TRBJ1-2, with a tentative D call TRBD1 (5 bases). Germline-derived CDR1 and CDR2 are MGHDK and SYGVNS. This CDR3 contains 14 residues. With 4 bases removed from V and 3 bases from J, the gap between germline ends came to 12 bases. In DNA form, the CDR3 reads TGTGCCAGCAGTGGGGCAGGGAGACACTATGGCTACACCTTC. Translated: CASSGAGRHYGYTF.

The chain employs TRBV2 and TRBJ1-4; D possibly corresponds to TRBD1 (5 bases). This CDR3 is 16 amino acids long. The germline gives CDR1 SNHLY, CDR2 FYNNEI. V lost 0 bases, J lost 10 bases, and 18 bases lay in between. The CDR3 reads CASSEAGGTGPGKLFF. DNA for the CDR3: TGTGCCAGCAGTGAAGCGGGGGGAACGGGCCCCGGAAAACTGTTTTTT.